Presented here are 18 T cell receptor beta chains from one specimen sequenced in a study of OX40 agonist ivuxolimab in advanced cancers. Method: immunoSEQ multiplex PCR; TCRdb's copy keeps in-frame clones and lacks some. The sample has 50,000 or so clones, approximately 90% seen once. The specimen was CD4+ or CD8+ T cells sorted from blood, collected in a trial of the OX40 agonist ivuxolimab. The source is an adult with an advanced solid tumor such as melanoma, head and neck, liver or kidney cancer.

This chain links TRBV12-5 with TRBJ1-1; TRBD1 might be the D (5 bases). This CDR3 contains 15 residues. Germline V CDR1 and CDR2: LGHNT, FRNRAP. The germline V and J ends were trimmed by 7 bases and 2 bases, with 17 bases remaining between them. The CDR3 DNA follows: TGTGCTAGTGTTCAGAGGGACGGAAGTAACACTGAAGCTTTCTTT. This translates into CASVQRDGSNTEAFF.

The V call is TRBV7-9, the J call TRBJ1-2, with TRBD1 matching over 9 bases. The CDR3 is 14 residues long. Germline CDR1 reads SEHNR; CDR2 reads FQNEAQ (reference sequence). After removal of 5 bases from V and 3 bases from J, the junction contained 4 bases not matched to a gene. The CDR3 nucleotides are TGTGCCAGCAGCCCGACAGGGGGGGACTATGGCTACACCTTC. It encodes CASSPTGGDYGYTF.

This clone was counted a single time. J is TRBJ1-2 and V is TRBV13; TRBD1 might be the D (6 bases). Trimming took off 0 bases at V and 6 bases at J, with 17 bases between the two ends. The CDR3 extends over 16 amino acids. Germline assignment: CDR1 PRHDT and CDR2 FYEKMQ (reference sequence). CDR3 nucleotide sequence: TGTGCCAGCAGCTTAGGCCGGGGGCAGGGTATAGATGGCTACACCTTC. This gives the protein CASSLGRGQGIDGYTF.

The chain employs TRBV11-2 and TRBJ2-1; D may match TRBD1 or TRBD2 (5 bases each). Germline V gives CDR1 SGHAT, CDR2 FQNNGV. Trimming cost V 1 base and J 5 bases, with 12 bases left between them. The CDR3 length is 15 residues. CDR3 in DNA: TGTGCCAGCAGCTTAGTACCCGGGGCAGACAATGAGCAGTTCTTC. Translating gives CASSLVPGADNEQFF.

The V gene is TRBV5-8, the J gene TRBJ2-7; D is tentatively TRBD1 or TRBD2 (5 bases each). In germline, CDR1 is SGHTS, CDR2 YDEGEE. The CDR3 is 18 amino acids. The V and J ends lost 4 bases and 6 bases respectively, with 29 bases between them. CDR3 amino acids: CASSRQMGRNSPRVEQYF. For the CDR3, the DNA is TGTGCCAGCAGCCGCCAAATGGGACGGAATTCTCCAAGGGTCGAGCAGTACTTC.

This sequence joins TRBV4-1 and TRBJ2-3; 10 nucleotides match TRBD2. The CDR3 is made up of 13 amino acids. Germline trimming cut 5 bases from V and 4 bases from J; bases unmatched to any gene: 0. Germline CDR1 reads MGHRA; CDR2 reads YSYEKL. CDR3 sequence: CASSGLAADTQYF. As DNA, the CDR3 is TGCGCCAGCAGCGGACTAGCGGCAGATACGCAGTATTTT.

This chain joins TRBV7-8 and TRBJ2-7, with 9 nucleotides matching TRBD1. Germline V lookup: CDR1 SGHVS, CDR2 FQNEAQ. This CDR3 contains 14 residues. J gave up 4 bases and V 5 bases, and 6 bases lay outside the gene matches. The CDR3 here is CASSPRDRVYEQYF. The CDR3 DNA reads TGTGCCAGCAGCCCCCGGGACAGGGTTTACGAGCAGTACTTC.

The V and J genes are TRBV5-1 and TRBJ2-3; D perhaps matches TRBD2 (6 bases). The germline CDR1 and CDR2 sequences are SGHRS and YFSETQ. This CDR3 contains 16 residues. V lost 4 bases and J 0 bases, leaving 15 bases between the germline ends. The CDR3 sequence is CASSTGTLVSTDTQYF. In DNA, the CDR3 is TGCGCCAGCAGCACCGGGACTCTCGTAAGCACAGATACGCAGTATTTT.

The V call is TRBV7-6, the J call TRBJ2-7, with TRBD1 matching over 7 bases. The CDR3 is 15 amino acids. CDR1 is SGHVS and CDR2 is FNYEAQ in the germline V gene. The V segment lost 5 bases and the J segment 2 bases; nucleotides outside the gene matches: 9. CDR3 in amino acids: CASSGSGTATYEQYF. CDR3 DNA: TGTGCCAGCAGCGGATCCGGGACAGCAACCTACGAGCAGTACTTC.

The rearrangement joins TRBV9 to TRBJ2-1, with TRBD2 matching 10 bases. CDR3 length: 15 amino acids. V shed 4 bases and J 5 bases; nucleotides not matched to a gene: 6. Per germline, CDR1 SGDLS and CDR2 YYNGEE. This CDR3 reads CASSKGLAQNNEQFF. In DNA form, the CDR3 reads TGTGCCAGCAGCAAGGGACTAGCGCAGAACAATGAGCAGTTCTTC. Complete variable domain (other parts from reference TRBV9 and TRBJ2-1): DSGVTQTPKHLITATGQRVTLRCSPRSGDLSVYWYQQSLDQGLQFLIQYYNGEERAKGNILERFSAQQFPDLHSELNLSSLELGDSALYFCASSKGLAQNNEQFFGPGTRLTVL.

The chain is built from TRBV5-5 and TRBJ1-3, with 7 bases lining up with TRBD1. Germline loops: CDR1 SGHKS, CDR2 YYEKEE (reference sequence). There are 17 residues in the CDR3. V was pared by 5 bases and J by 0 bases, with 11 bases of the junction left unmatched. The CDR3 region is CASRQTGTVSSGNTIYF. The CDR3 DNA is TGTGCCAGCAGGCAGACCGGGACAGTTAGCTCTGGAAACACCATATATTTT.

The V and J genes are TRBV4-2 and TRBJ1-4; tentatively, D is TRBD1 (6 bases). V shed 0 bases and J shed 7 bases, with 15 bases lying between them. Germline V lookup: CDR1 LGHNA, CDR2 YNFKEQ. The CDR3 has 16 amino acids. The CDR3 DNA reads TGTGCCAGCAGCCAAGATCCCGGGACAATATTTGAAAAACTGTTTTTT. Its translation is CASSQDPGTIFEKLFF.

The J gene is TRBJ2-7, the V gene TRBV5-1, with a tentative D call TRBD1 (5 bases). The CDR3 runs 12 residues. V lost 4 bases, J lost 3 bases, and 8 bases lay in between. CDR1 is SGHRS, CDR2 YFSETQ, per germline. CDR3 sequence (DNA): TGCGCCAGCAGCGACAGCCACTACGAGCAGTACTTC. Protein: CASSDSHYEQYF.

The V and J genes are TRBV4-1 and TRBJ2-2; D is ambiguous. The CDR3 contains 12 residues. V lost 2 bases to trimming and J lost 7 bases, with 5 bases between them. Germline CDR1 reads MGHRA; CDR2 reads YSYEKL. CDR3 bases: TGCGCCAGCAGCCAAAATTACGGGGAGCTGTTTTTT. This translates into CASSQNYGELFF.

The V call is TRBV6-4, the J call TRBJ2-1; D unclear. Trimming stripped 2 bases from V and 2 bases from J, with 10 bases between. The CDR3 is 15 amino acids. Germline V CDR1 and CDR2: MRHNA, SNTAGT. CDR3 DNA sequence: TGTGCCAGCAGTGACGCTCCGCGGCCCTACAATGAGCAGTTCTTC. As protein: CASSDAPRPYNEQFF.

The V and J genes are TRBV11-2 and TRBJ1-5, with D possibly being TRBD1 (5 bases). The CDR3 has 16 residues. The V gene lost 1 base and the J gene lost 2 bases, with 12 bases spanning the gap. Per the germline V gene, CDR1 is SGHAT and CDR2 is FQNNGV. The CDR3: CASSLGVGPGNQPQHF. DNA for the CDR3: TGTGCCAGCAGCTTAGGCGTGGGACCAGGCAATCAGCCCCAGCATTTT.

CDR3 DNA: TGTGCCAGCAGTTTCAGGGGGCCAGGGACCGGGGAGCTGTTTTTT. Its protein product is CASSFRGPGTGELFF. The chain recombines TRBV28 with TRBJ2-2; TRBD1 matches 8 bases. The CDR3 loop spans 15 amino acids. With 3 bases clipped from V and 5 bases from J, the junction kept 5 bases outside the gene matches. CDR1 is MDHEN, CDR2 SYDVKM, per germline.

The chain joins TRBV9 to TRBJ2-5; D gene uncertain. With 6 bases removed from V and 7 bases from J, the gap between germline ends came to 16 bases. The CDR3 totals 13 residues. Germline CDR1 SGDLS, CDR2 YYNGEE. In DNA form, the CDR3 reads TGTGCCAGCACCCCGGCCGAAGAAGGGACCCAGTACTTC. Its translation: CASTPAEEGTQYF.